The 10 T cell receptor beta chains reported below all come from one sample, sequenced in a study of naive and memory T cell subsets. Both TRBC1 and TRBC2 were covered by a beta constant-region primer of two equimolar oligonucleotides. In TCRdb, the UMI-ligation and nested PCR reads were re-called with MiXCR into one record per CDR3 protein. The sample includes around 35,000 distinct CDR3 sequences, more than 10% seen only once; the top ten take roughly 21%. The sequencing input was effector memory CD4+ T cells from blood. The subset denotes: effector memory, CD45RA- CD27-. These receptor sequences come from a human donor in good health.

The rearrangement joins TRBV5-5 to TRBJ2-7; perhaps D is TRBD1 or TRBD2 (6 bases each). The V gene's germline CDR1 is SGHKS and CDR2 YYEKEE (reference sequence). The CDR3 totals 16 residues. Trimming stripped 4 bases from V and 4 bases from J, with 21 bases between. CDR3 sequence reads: CASSRIGGQGRYEQYF. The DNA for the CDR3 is TGTGCCAGCAGCCGGATTGGAGGTCAGGGGAGGTACGAGCAGTACTTC.

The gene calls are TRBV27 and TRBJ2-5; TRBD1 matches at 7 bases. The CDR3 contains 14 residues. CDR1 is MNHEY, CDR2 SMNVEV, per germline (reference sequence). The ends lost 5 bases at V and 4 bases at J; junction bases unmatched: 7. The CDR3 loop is CASSPNRGRETQYF. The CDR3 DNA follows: TGTGCCAGCAGTCCTAACAGGGGTAGAGAGACCCAGTACTTC.

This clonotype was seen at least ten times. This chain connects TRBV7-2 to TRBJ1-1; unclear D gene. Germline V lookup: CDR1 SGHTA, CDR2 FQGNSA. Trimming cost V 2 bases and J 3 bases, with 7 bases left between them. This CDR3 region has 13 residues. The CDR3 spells CASSLKAYTEAFF. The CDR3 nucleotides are TGTGCCAGCAGCTTAAAAGCATACACTGAAGCTTTCTTT.

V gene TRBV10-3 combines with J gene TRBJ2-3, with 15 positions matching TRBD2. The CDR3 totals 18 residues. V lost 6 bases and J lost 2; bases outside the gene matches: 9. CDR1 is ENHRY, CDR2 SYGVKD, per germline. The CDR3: CAIRAGLAGGVNTDTQYF. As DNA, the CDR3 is TGTGCCATCAGAGCCGGACTAGCGGGAGGGGTTAACACAGATACGCAGTATTTT.

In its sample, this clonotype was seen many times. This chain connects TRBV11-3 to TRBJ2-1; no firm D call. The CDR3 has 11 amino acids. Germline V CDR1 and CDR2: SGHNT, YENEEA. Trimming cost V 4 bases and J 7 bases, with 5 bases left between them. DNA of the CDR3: TGTGCCAGCAGCTCCAGTAATGAGCAGTTCTTC. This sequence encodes CASSSSNEQFF.

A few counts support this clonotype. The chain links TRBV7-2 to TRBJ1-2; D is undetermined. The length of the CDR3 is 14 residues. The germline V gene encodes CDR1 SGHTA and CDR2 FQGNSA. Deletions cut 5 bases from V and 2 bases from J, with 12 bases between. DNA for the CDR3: TGTGCCAGCAGCCCCCCGCGGGTAAACTATGGCTACACCTTC. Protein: CASSPPRVNYGYTF. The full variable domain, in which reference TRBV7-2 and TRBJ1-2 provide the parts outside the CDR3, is GAGVSQSPSNKVTEKGKDVELRCDPISGHTALYWYRQSLGQGLEFLIYFQGNSAPDKSGLPSDRFSAERTGGSVSTLTIQRTQQEDSAVYLCASSPPRVNYGYTFGSGTRLTVV.

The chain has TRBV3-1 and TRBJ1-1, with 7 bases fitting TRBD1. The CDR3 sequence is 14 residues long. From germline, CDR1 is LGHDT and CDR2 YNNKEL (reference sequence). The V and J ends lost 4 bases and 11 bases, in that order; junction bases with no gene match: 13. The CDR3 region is CASSRDLDRVDAFF. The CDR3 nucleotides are TGTGCCAGCAGCCGCGATTTAGACAGGGTTGACGCTTTCTTT. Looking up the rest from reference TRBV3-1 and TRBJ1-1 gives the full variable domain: DTAVSQTPKYLVTQMGNDKSIKCEQNLGHDTMYWYKQDSKKFLKIMFSYNNKELIINETVPNRFSPKSPDKAHLNLHINSLELGDSAVYFCASSRDLDRVDAFFGQGTRLTVV.

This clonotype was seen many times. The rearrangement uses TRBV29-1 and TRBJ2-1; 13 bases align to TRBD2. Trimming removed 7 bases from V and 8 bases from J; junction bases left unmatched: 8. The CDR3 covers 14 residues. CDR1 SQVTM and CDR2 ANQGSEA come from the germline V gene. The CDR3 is CSAGGTSGIDEQFF. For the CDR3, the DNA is TGCAGCGCAGGGGGGACTAGCGGGATTGATGAGCAGTTCTTC.

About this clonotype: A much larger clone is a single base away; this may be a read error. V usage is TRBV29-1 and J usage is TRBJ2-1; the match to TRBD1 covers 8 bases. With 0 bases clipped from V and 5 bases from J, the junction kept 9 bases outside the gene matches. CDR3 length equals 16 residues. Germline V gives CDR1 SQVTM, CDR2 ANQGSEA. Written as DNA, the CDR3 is TGCAGCGTTGAAGATACCGGGGCAGGGGGCCACAATGAGCAGTTCTTC. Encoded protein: CSVEDTGAGGHNEQFF.

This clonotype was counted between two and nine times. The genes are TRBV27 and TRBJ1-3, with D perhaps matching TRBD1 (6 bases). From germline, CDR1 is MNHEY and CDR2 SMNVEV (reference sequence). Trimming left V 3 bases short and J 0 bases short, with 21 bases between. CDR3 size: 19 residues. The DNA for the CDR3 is TGTGCCAGCAGTTTGGTGAATCAAGGGGGAAGAATCTCTGGAAACACCATATATTTT. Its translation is CASSLVNQGGRISGNTIYF.